This TCR beta chain originates from a study of control samples from healthy donors and cancer patients. Per the germline V gene, CDR1 is WSHSY and CDR2 is SAAADI. The CDR3 covers 15 residues. The V and J ends lost 0 bases and 7 bases, in that order; junction bases with no gene match: 7. Profiled with immunoSEQ multiplex PCR; TCRdb holds only in-frame clones, not every one. Of about 180,000 clones listed, roughly 92% are singletons. The clonotype comes from a man aged 25-45 years in good health. The sequenced sample consisted of blood. The chain combines TRBV10-2 with TRBJ1-1; 8 bases fit TRBD1. CDR3 in amino acids: CASSESRAGGGEAFF. DNA of the CDR3: TGCGCCAGCAGTGAGTCGAGGGCAGGGGGCGGTGAAGCTTTCTTT.